The TCR beta chain under discussion was sequenced for a study of blood T cell repertoires in COVID-19. Study at large: Donors in the United States, Italy and Spain gave samples during acute or convalescent COVID-19.

This clone was seen more than once but under ten times. The germline CDR1 and CDR2 sequences are SGDLS and YYNGEE. CDR3 length: 14 amino acids. V lost 4 bases and J lost 4, with 11 bases in between. Per the study methods: The authors estimated nucleated cell counts from reference gene primer amplification. Some clones are missing from TCRdb's copy, which holds only in-frame ones; the method was immunoSEQ multiplex PCR. D and trimming come from the DNA, and the V and J calls and clone size come from that table. The top ten clones hold around 1.5% of a sample with 110,000 or so clones, about 85% of them seen once.

Material for sequencing was peripheral blood. The rearrangement joins TRBV9 to TRBJ1-4; D remains unclear. The sequence derives from a man in his fifties or sixties with acute or convalescent COVID-19. As DNA, the CDR3 is TGTGCCAGCAGCCTAAACGAGGGTAATGAAAAACTGTTTTTT. It codes for CASSLNEGNEKLFF.